This T cell receptor beta chain stems from a study of T cell repertoires in cytomegalovirus infection. Study information: In the study, CMV epitopes included recently identified HLA-C-restricted and well-studied HLA-B-restricted ones. Both CMV infection and a matching HLA type were indicated by public TCR beta signatures. Study observations and caveats: The study identified carriers of CMV plus the relevant HLA from cumulative public TCR beta family frequency. HLA-C-restricted CMV-specific TCR beta clonotypes were dominant in the ex vivo response.

TCRdb redid the calling of the reads with MiXCR, one entry per CDR3 protein. This sample yields a few hundred thousand distinct CDR3 sequences, of which 35% to 50% are seen a single time; around 46% belongs to the top ten. Germline CDR1 is SGHVS and CDR2 is FNYEAQ. V was clipped by 2 bases and J by 3 bases, with 14 bases between them. This CDR3 spans 16 amino acids. A note on this clonotype: Its antigen remains unidentified.

This sequence joins TRBV7-6 and TRBJ1-3, with D unclear. The starting material was cultured PBMCs, obtained from culture after CMV antigen stimulation. This clonotype was sampled from a human donor in good health (CMV status not recorded). Some clones in this sample may be carry-over from other donors' samples. The CDR3 sequence is CASSLLSGLRGNTIYF. CDR3 coding DNA: TGTGCCAGCAGCTTATTATCTGGGTTGCGTGGAAACACCATATATTTT.